The 27 T cell receptor beta chains given below trace back to one sample, sequenced in a study of cytomegalovirus exposure and HLA in healthy donors. 60 Vbeta and 13 Jbeta primers were used in PCR. TCRdb keeps only in-frame clones here, not all; method: immunoSEQ multiplex PCR. The sample includes approximately 150,000 clones, 80% of them seen just once. Sequences were obtained from PBMCs. The receptors come from a woman aged 30 to 39 in good health and CMV-seronegative.

The chain combines TRBV6-1 with TRBJ2-1, with a weak D call TRBD2 (6 bases). The CDR3 is 15 residues long. Germline values: CDR1 MNHNS, CDR2 SASEGT. Deletions cut 6 bases from V and 3 bases from J, with 15 bases between. The CDR3 DNA reads TGTGCCAGCAGCTTTGGGACTGAGCTCTACAATGAGCAGTTCTTC. Amino acids: CASSFGTELYNEQFF.

This chain uses TRBV5-4 with TRBJ2-3, with D tentatively TRBD2 (6 bases). CDR1 and CDR2 (germline): SGHNT, YYREEE (reference sequence). V was pared by 3 bases and J by 6 bases, with 8 bases between. This CDR3 contains 12 residues. The CDR3 DNA sequence: TGTGCCAGCAGCTACCGGGGGGATACGCAGTATTTT. It is translated as CASSYRGDTQYF.

This chain's CDR3 is CASSEPTSESSYNEQFF. The CDR3 coding sequence is TGTGCCAGCAGCGAACCCACTAGCGAAAGCTCCTACAATGAGCAGTTCTTC. V is TRBV9 and J is TRBJ2-1; TRBD2 matches 7 bases. The CDR3 consists of 17 residues. The V gene's germline CDR1 is SGDLS and CDR2 YYNGEE. Trimming at V came to 3 bases and at J to 0 bases, leaving 9 bases not matched to a gene.

The genes are TRBV29-1 and TRBJ1-2, with D possibly TRBD1 on 5 matching bases. The CDR3 totals 12 residues. V lost 7 bases to trimming and J lost 0 bases, with 9 bases between them. Germline V gene sequence: CDR1 SQVTM, CDR2 ANQGSEA. CDR3 residues: CSAEQANYGYTF. The CDR3 DNA reads as TGCAGCGCCGAACAGGCTAACTATGGCTACACCTTC.

The J gene is TRBJ2-2, the V gene TRBV10-3; tentatively, D is TRBD2 (6 bases). The CDR3 has 16 amino acids. Germline CDR1 reads ENHRY; CDR2 reads SYGVKD. V lost 6 bases, J lost 3 bases, and 17 bases lay in between. The DNA of the CDR3 is TGTGCCATCAGCCCACCGCAGGGAGGTGACACCGGGGAGCTGTTTTTT. This translates into CAISPPQGGDTGELFF.

J is TRBJ2-3 and V is TRBV13; 7 positions match TRBD2. The ends lost 2 bases at V and 8 bases at J; junction bases unmatched: 13. Per germline, CDR1 PRHDT and CDR2 FYEKMQ (reference sequence). The length of the CDR3 is 16 residues. In nucleotides, the CDR3 is TGTGCCAGCAGCTTACTCTCGGTGGGGGAGGGTGCTACGCAGTATTTT. Its protein is CASSLLSVGEGATQYF.

The chain employs TRBV11-2 and TRBJ2-7, with D hard to call. V gave up 5 bases and J gave up 0 bases, with 8 bases separating them. This CDR3 comprises 13 residues. Germline CDR1 SGHAT, CDR2 FQNNGV. The CDR3 DNA follows: TGTGCCAGCAGCGTCAGTACCTCCTACGAGCAGTACTTC. Encoded protein: CASSVSTSYEQYF.

The J gene is TRBJ2-1, the V gene TRBV28; 12 bases fit TRBD2. Germline assignment: CDR1 MDHEN and CDR2 SYDVKM. V was pared by 6 bases and J by 2 bases, with 5 bases of the junction left unmatched. This CDR3 has 16 amino acids. Here the CDR3 DNA reads TGTGCCAGCAGCCTCCTAGCGGGAGGGCCCTACAATGAGCAGTTCTTC. Encoded protein: CASSLLAGGPYNEQFF.

The chain joins TRBV18 to TRBJ1-4; 11 bases fit TRBD1. CDR1 is KGHSH and CDR2 is LQKENI in the germline V gene. The CDR3 runs to 17 residues. The trim removed 5 bases at V and 7 bases at J, leaving 12 bases unmatched. Written as DNA, the CDR3 is TGTGCCAGCTCATCGGAAACAACCGGGACAGGGGGTGAAAAACTGTTTTTT. Its protein product is CASSSETTGTGGEKLFF.

The chain uses TRBV4-3 and TRBJ2-7, with 11 bases aligning to TRBD1. V lost 3 bases, J lost 4 bases, and 5 bases stayed unmatched. The germline gives CDR1 LGHNA, CDR2 YSLEER. CDR3 length equals 15 residues. This CDR3 is CASSHSGQGVYEQYF. CDR3 coding DNA: TGCGCCAGCAGCCACTCGGGACAGGGGGTTTACGAGCAGTACTTC.

This clone has more than one count but fewer than ten. The chain joins TRBV2 to TRBJ2-3; D might be TRBD1 (5 bases). Germline lookup yields CDR1 SNHLY and CDR2 FYNNEI. The CDR3 totals 13 residues. Trimming pared 6 bases from V and 2 bases from J, leaving 9 bases between. In DNA, the CDR3 is TGTGCCAGCAGAGGGGATTTCACAGATACGCAGTATTTT. The encoded protein is CASRGDFTDTQYF.

The chain links TRBV7-2 to TRBJ1-6; possibly TRBD1 for D (5 bases). Trimming stripped 5 bases from V and 10 bases from J, with 18 bases between. CDR3 size: 15 residues. Per germline, CDR1 SGHTA and CDR2 FQGNSA. CDR3 sequence reads: CASSPGQGQGSPLHF. CDR3 DNA: TGTGCCAGCAGCCCGGGCCAGGGTCAGGGCTCACCCCTCCACTTT.

The genes are TRBV7-3 and TRBJ1-1; D unresolved. The CDR3 is made up of 13 amino acids. V was clipped by 8 bases and J by 6 bases, with 16 bases between them. In germline, CDR1 is SGHTA, CDR2 FQGTGA. The CDR3 sequence is CASSGGSHAEAFF. CDR3 DNA sequence: TGTGCCAGCTCAGGAGGCAGTCACGCTGAAGCTTTCTTT.

V and J are TRBV5-1 and TRBJ2-5; a possible D gene is TRBD1 (5 bases). The J call may be incorrect, as the DNA end agrees better with TRBJ2-7. This CDR3 comprises 13 residues. Germline V gene data show CDR1 as SGHRS and CDR2 as YFSETQ. CDR3 coding DNA: TGCGCCAGCAGCTTGAGACAGTCCTACGAGCAGTACTTC. Its translation: CASSLRQSYEQYF.

CDR3 bases: TGCGCCAGCAGCTTGTCTAGCGGGAATTACAATGAGCAGTTCTTC. This gives the protein CASSLSSGNYNEQFF. This chain connects TRBV5-1 to TRBJ2-1, with TRBD2 identical over 9 bases. This CDR3 has 15 amino acids. Germline V gene data show CDR1 as SGHRS and CDR2 as YFSETQ. V shed 1 base, J shed 4 bases, and the junction held 3 bases outside the gene matches.

This clone turned up a few times. This chain connects TRBV7-8 to TRBJ2-5, with no clear D. Germline CDR1 and CDR2: SGHVS and FQNEAQ. The CDR3 sequence is 13 residues long. The ends were cut back, 1 base at V and 3 bases at J, with 6 bases in the middle. The CDR3 bases are TGTGCCAGCAGCTTAGAAGAGAAAGAGACCCAGTACTTC. Translated, it gives CASSLEEKETQYF.

The table lists this clone with a count of one. The chain uses TRBV5-6 and TRBJ1-6, with 9 bases fitting TRBD1. Losses at the gene ends were 0 bases for V and 10 bases for J; bases not matched to a gene: 11. The CDR3 totals 17 residues. Germline V gives CDR1 SGHDT, CDR2 YYEEEE. The CDR3 nucleotides read TGTGCCAGCAGCTTGGCCGGGGGACAGGGTACACGCTCACCCCTCCACTTT. Its protein product is CASSLAGGQGTRSPLHF.

The rearrangement uses TRBV6-5 and TRBJ1-5; 10 bases match TRBD1. CDR3 length: 15 amino acids. The junction had 6 bases not matched to a gene; V was cut back by 9 bases and J by 1 base. Germline V gene data show CDR1 as MNHEY and CDR2 as SVGAGI. The CDR3 DNA reads as TGTGCCAGTAGGACAGGGGGAGGAAGCAATCAGCCCCAGCATTTT. This sequence encodes CASRTGGGSNQPQHF.

This sequence joins TRBV5-1 and TRBJ2-5, with D possibly matching TRBD1 (6 bases). V gave up 0 bases and J gave up 4 bases, with 10 bases separating them. Germline loops: CDR1 SGHRS, CDR2 YFSETQ. The CDR3 consists of 14 residues. This CDR3 reads CASSLETGRETQYF. The DNA for the CDR3 is TGCGCCAGCAGCTTGGAGACAGGCCGAGAGACCCAGTACTTC.

This clone came up a few times. The CDR3, as DNA: TGTGCCAGCAGCACGAACTCGGACACCTCCTACGAGCAGTACTTC. This encodes CASSTNSDTSYEQYF. The chain couples TRBV7-9 to TRBJ2-7, with D perhaps TRBD1 (5 bases). The CDR3 has 15 amino acids. The germline V and J ends were trimmed by 5 bases and 0 bases, with 14 bases remaining between them. The germline V gene encodes CDR1 SEHNR and CDR2 FQNEAQ (reference sequence).

The chain combines TRBV29-1 with TRBJ2-1, with D perhaps TRBD2 (6 bases). The V end lost 7 bases, the J end lost 9 bases, and 16 bases lay between the germline ends. The CDR3 totals 12 residues. Germline-derived CDR1 and CDR2 are SQVTM and ANQGSEA. This chain's CDR3 is CSARGLNGEQFF. The CDR3 bases are TGCAGCGCCAGAGGACTAAATGGTGAGCAGTTCTTC.

The table lists this clone with a few counts. V gene TRBV2 combines with J gene TRBJ2-7; no firm D call. This CDR3 is 11 amino acids long. Germline V gives CDR1 SNHLY, CDR2 FYNNEI. The V end lost 4 bases, the J end lost 2 bases, and 3 bases lay between the germline ends. This chain's CDR3 is CASSVAYEQYF. CDR3 DNA: TGTGCCAGCAGTGTAGCCTACGAGCAGTACTTC.

This clone was seen a single time. This chain's CDR3 is CASSPGFPGELFF. The CDR3 bases are TGTGCCAGCAGCCCCGGTTTCCCCGGGGAGCTGTTTTTT. The V call is TRBV11-2, the J call TRBJ2-2, with D unclear. Looked up from germline, CDR1 is SGHAT and CDR2 is FQNNGV. The CDR3 sequence is 13 residues long. V lost 5 bases, J lost 6 bases, and 10 bases lay in between. Combining the CDR3 with reference TRBV11-2 and TRBJ2-2 gives the whole variable domain EAGVAQSPRYKIIEKRQSVAFWCNPISGHATLYWYQQILGQGPKLLIQFQNNGVVDDSQLPKDRFSAERLKGVDSTLKIQPAKLEDSAVYLCASSPGFPGELFFGEGSRLTVL.

This clone was recorded a few times. The gene calls are TRBV2 and TRBJ2-7, with TRBD2 identical over 9 bases. The CDR3 is 14 residues long. Germline CDR1 is SNHLY and CDR2 is FYNNEI. V shed 3 bases and J 9 bases; nucleotides not matched to a gene: 9. The CDR3 sequence: CASSEGTSPRRQYF. DNA for the CDR3: TGTGCCAGCAGTGAGGGGACTAGCCCCCGGCGGCAGTACTTC.

The genes are TRBV27 and TRBJ1-2, with TRBD1 matching over 8 bases. V was clipped by 3 bases and J by 4 bases; unmatched bases: 7. The CDR3 is 15 residues long. Germline loops: CDR1 MNHEY, CDR2 SMNVEV (reference sequence). The CDR3 DNA reads TGTGCCAGCAGTTTCACAGGGGGGCAGATCTATGGCTACACCTTC. Translating gives CASSFTGGQIYGYTF.

V is TRBV12-5 and J is TRBJ1-2; D is ambiguous. Germline V CDR1 and CDR2: LGHNT, FRNRAP. The CDR3 extends over 16 amino acids. The V gene lost 3 bases and the J gene lost 5 bases, with 19 bases spanning the gap. The CDR3 nucleotides read TGTGCTAGTGGTTTTTTCCCGCCTGACACTCTGTATGGCTACACCTTC. It codes for CASGFFPPDTLYGYTF.

The chain uses TRBV18 and TRBJ2-4; 9 nucleotides agree with TRBD1. CDR3 length: 17 amino acids. From germline, CDR1 is KGHSH and CDR2 LQKENI. Trimming took 1 base from V and 6 from J; bases not matched to a gene: 10. CDR3 residues: CASSPLPDRGNGNIQYF. The CDR3 DNA sequence: TGTGCCAGCTCACCACTCCCCGACAGGGGGAATGGAAACATTCAGTACTTC.